This T cell receptor beta chain was found in a study of radiation and T cells in renal cell carcinoma. Study-level findings and limits: From baseline, blood top tumor clonotypes peaked at 2 weeks post-radiation.

As regards this clone: The antigen remains unidentified.

Time point meaning: blood 2 weeks post-SBRT. Treatment reported: 15 Gy SBRT to primary tumor, nephrectomy 4 weeks later. The method was immunoSEQ multiplex PCR; TCRdb's version includes in-frame clones alone and lacks a portion of them. The table records more than 65,000 clones, 65% to 90% of them present only once. The CDR3 covers 16 residues. Germline V gene sequence: CDR1 MDHEN, CDR2 SYDVKM. Trimming took 8 bases from V and 0 from J, leaving 18 bases between them. Here the sequenced sample was blood, taken from a patient whose treatment included radiotherapy and nephrectomy. The receptor comes from a woman aged 45-65 years with renal cell carcinoma. The rearrangement uses TRBV28 and TRBJ2-3, with D possibly TRBD1 on 6 matching bases. In DNA form, the CDR3 reads TGTGCCAGCCGCCTCACGCGGACAGCCAGCACAGATACGCAGTATTTT. This translates into CASRLTRTASTDTQYF.